The rows below give T cell receptor beta chains drawn from one sample of a study of blood T cell repertoires in COVID-19. This table comes from immunoSEQ multiplex PCR, and its TCRdb copy is limited to in-frame clones, with some not included. The sample includes 250,000 to 300,000 clones, approximately 78% of them seen just once. Sequenced material: PBMCs or T cells enriched from blood (not recorded which). The receptors originated from a man aged 35 to 55 who had been exposed to COVID-19. Both conserved end residues are part of each CDR3. The D gene is left open where the match is weak. Part of the rows lack a size; the others show once, few, many or a class for expanded clones.

.	.	TRBV7-2	TRBJ2-3	CASSPSGDTQYF	TGTGCCAGCAGCCCCAGCGGGGATACGCAGTATTTT
.	.	TRBV7-2	TRBJ1-2	CASSLYREIKGYTF	TGTGCCAGCAGCTTATACCGGGAGATCAAGGGCTACACCTTC
.	.	TRBV9	TRBJ2-2	CASSVEPPPGAGELFF	TGTGCCAGCAGCGTAGAACCCCCCCCAGGGGCCGGGGAGCTGTTTTTT
few	.	TRBV10-3	TRBJ1-6	CAISGESRNSPLHF	TGTGCCATCAGTGGGGAGTCTAGGAATTCACCCCTCCACTTT
.	TRBD2	TRBV9	TRBJ2-1	CASSVIAGGGNEQFF	TGTGCCAGCAGCGTAATCGCGGGAGGGGGGAATGAGCAGTTCTTC
.	.	TRBV5-1	TRBJ1-3	CASSWRSLGGNTIYF	TGCGCCAGCAGCTGGAGGAGTCTCGGTGGAAACACCATATATTTT
.	TRBD2	TRBV19	TRBJ2-1	CASSIVGGGIYNEQFF	TGTGCCAGTAGTATAGTGGGCGGGGGGATCTACAATGAGCAGTTCTTC
.	.	TRBV21-1	TRBJ1-2	CASSSRQYGYTF	TGTGCCAGCAGCTCTCGACAGTATGGCTACACCTTC
.	.	TRBV6-5	TRBJ1-1	CASITGTEAFF	TGTGCCAGCATTACGGGTACTGAAGCTTTCTTT
once	.	TRBV27	TRBJ1-2	CASSTIDRPNYGYTF	TGTGCCAGCAGTACGATAGACAGGCCAAACTATGGCTACACCTTC
once	TRBD2	TRBV9	TRBJ2-2	CASSVGGSRNTGELFF	TGTGCCAGCAGCGTAGGCGGGAGTCGGAACACCGGGGAGCTGTTTTTT
.	.	TRBV7-9	TRBJ2-7	CASSLSGIGSYEQYF	TGTGCCAGCAGCTTATCAGGGATCGGCTCCTACGAGCAGTACTTC
.	TRBD1	TRBV30	TRBJ1-2	CAWSKGQSFYGYTF	TGTGCCTGGAGTAAGGGACAGAGCTTCTATGGCTACACCTTC
.	TRBD1	TRBV3-1/TRBV3-2	TRBJ1-2	CASRGKGAGYGYTF	TGTGCCAGCAGGGGAAAGGGGGCGGGCTATGGCTACACCTTC
.	.	TRBV10-2	TRBJ2-1	CASRRTTLKVHEQFF	TGCGCCAGCAGGAGGACTACTTTAAAAGTCCATGAGCAGTTCTTC
.	TRBD2	TRBV7-9	TRBJ2-7	CASSHGEGATPYEQYF	TGTGCCAGCAGCCACGGGGAGGGCGCCACTCCCTACGAGCAGTACTTC